The TCR beta chain described here comes from a study of blood T cell repertoires in COVID-19. Study-level background: The United States, Italy and Spain provided the acute and convalescent COVID-19 samples.

TCRdb's copy holds only in-frame clones and misses some; the assay was immunoSEQ multiplex PCR. The sample shows about 310,000 clones, approximately 91% of them seen only once. CDR3 length: 18 residues. V dropped 4 bases and J dropped 5; count of bases not matched to a gene: 11. Germline V gives CDR1 SGHTA, CDR2 FQGNSA. Which cohort a participant joined came from the clinical history participants gave. This receptor was obtained from a woman aged 40 to 50 who had recovered from COVID-19. The chain has TRBV7-2 and TRBJ2-5; 15 nucleotides agree with TRBD2. Sequencing was done on a sample of PBMCs or T cells enriched from blood (not recorded which). The CDR3 here is CASSSGLAGGGTGETQYF. For the CDR3, the DNA is TGTGCCAGCAGCTCGGGACTAGCGGGGGGCGGGACAGGGGAGACCCAGTACTTC. The variable domain in full, completed from reference TRBV7-2 and TRBJ2-5, reads GAGVSQSPSNKVTEKGKDVELRCDPISGHTALYWYRQSLGQGLEFLIYFQGNSAPDKSGLPSDRFSAERTGGSVSTLTIQRTQQEDSAVYLCASSSGLAGGGTGETQYFGPGTRLLVL.